This TCR beta chain was captured in a study of blood T cell repertoires in COVID-19. About the research overall: Sites across the United States, Italy and Spain contributed samples from acute and convalescent COVID-19. Sample material is recorded as cDNA or gDNA derived from T cells, B-cell-depleted T cells, or PBMCs.

V lost 4 bases to trimming and J lost 4 bases, with 17 bases between them. The CDR3 runs to 15 residues. Germline V gene sequence: CDR1 SGHNT, CDR2 YYREEE (reference sequence). As processed by the authors: Reference gene primer amplification gave estimated nucleated cell counts. Clones were sequenced by immunoSEQ multiplex PCR, and TCRdb holds only the in-frame ones, with some missing. That table supplies the V and J calls and clone size; D and trimming were determined from the DNA. This sample has tens of thousands of clones, with 85% to 90% found just once. The source is a man aged 65 to 79 with acute or convalescent COVID-19. Sequencing was carried out using peripheral blood. The rearrangement joins TRBV5-4 to TRBJ2-5, with D tentatively TRBD2 (8 bases). This CDR3 reads CASSPRGGQLETQYF. In nucleotides, the CDR3 is TGTGCCAGCAGCCCACGGGGGGGACAGCTAGAGACCCAGTACTTC.